The 23 T cell receptor beta chains below all came from one sample that was sequenced in a study of T cell changes during pregnancy in multiple sclerosis. The data were produced by immunoSEQ multiplex PCR, yet TCRdb's version contains in-frame clones alone and is incomplete. Among fewer than 85,000 clones, just under 95% were seen once, and the ten largest hold 2%. Sequencing was performed on peripheral blood, taken in the second trimester of pregnancy. These receptors were obtained from a female donor with multiple sclerosis, enrolled in a pregnancy study.

CDR3 DNA sequence: TGTGCCAGCTTACCACGCGGGGTAAGCTCACCCCTCCACTTT. Its translation is CASLPRGVSSPLHF. V and J are TRBV28 and TRBJ1-6; no definite D call. Trimming took off 8 bases at V and 10 bases at J, with 18 bases between the two ends. Germline values: CDR1 MDHEN, CDR2 SYDVKM. The CDR3 spans 14 residues.

The V and J genes are TRBV6-6 and TRBJ1-2; D possibly corresponds to TRBD1 (6 bases). V was trimmed by 0 bases and J by 4 bases, leaving 15 bases between them. CDR3 size: 16 residues. The germline gives CDR1 MNHNY, CDR2 SVGAGI (reference sequence). The CDR3 DNA reads as TGTGCCAGCAGTTACTCGGGACGAGACAGGAGCTATGGCTACACCTTC. Translated: CASSYSGRDRSYGYTF.

This sequence joins TRBV19 and TRBJ1-4; D possibly corresponds to TRBD1 (5 bases). The CDR3 loop spans 18 amino acids. The V gene's germline CDR1 is LNHDA and CDR2 SQIVND (reference sequence). The V gene lost 7 bases and the J gene lost 0 bases, with 21 bases spanning the gap. The DNA for the CDR3 is TGTGCCAGTACTACTAAACGGGGGAGGGACGCAACTAATGAAAAACTGTTTTTT. It translates to CASTTKRGRDATNEKLFF.

This chain joins TRBV11-3 and TRBJ2-1; possible D gene TRBD2, 6 bases. CDR3 size: 16 residues. V was trimmed by 1 base and J by 0 bases, leaving 10 bases between them. CDR1 and CDR2 (germline): SGHNT, YENEEA. CDR3 nucleotide sequence: TGTGCCAGCAGCTTAGGGGCGGGGAGCTCCTACAATGAGCAGTTCTTC. Translating gives CASSLGAGSSYNEQFF.

This clone occurred once. The chain recombines TRBV30 with TRBJ2-3, with 9 nucleotides matching TRBD2. The CDR3 spans 16 residues. The ends lost 3 bases at V and 2 bases at J; junction bases unmatched: 9. Germline CDR1 and CDR2: GTSNPN and SVGIG (reference sequence). In DNA, the CDR3 is TGTGCCTGGAGCGGACCTAGCGGGGTAAACACAGATACGCAGTATTTT. It encodes CAWSGPSGVNTDTQYF.

This chain connects TRBV7-2 to TRBJ1-1; D is undetermined. Germline loops: CDR1 SGHTA, CDR2 FQGNSA. Trimming pared 2 bases from V and 0 bases from J, leaving 7 bases between. CDR3 length equals 14 residues. CDR3 coding DNA: TGTGCCAGCAGCTTACAGGAACTGAACACTGAAGCTTTCTTT. Residues: CASSLQELNTEAFF.

V usage is TRBV7-9 and J usage is TRBJ2-3; weak D call: TRBD1 (7 bases). The CDR3 is 15 amino acids. Trimming cost V 2 bases and J 8 bases, with 17 bases left between them. Germline loops: CDR1 SEHNR, CDR2 FQNEAQ (reference sequence). CDR3 protein: CASSLLDRVGGTQYF. DNA for the CDR3: TGTGCCAGCAGCTTACTCGACAGGGTCGGGGGTACGCAGTATTTT.

The genes are TRBV11-3 and TRBJ2-2; TRBD2 matches 12 bases. This CDR3 is built from 17 residues. Trimming took 2 bases from V and 4 from J; bases not matched to a gene: 5. Germline V gene data show CDR1 as SGHNT and CDR2 as YENEEA. DNA for the CDR3: TGTGCCAGCAGCTTATGGGCTAGCGGGAGGGGCACCGGGGAGCTGTTTTTT. It codes for CASSLWASGRGTGELFF.

V is TRBV6-5 and J is TRBJ1-2, with a tentative D call TRBD1 (6 bases). This CDR3 region has 14 residues. Germline V gives CDR1 MNHEY, CDR2 SVGAGI. Trimming cost V 5 bases and J 4 bases, with 14 bases left between them. The CDR3 sequence: CASSLRGGAYGYTF. The DNA of the CDR3 is TGTGCCAGCAGTCTCCGGGGGGGCGCCTATGGCTACACCTTC.

The genes are TRBV11-2 and TRBJ2-7; TRBD2 aligns across 13 bases. Losses at the gene ends were 5 bases for V and 5 bases for J; bases not matched to a gene: 9. The CDR3 covers 16 residues. CDR1 is SGHAT, CDR2 FQNNGV, per germline. The CDR3 protein is CASSLRLAGGWNEQYF. The DNA of the CDR3 is TGTGCCAGCAGCCTTCGACTAGCGGGAGGTTGGAACGAGCAGTACTTC.

The chain links TRBV6-1 to TRBJ2-1; no definite D call. Trimming stripped 4 bases from V and 2 bases from J, with 3 bases between. Germline CDR1 and CDR2: MNHNS and SASEGT. The CDR3 consists of 12 residues. The CDR3 protein is CASSVTYNEQFF. For the CDR3, the DNA is TGTGCCAGCAGTGTTACCTACAATGAGCAGTTCTTC.

The rearrangement joins TRBV19 to TRBJ2-3; 7 bases align to TRBD1. V gave up 9 bases and J gave up 2 bases; unmatched junction bases: 11. Germline V gives CDR1 LNHDA, CDR2 SQIVND (reference sequence). This CDR3 has 15 residues. CDR3: CASRGTAENTDTQYF. The CDR3 DNA follows: TGTGCCAGCAGGGGGACAGCTGAGAACACAGATACGCAGTATTTT.

V and J are TRBV5-1 and TRBJ1-5, with D perhaps TRBD1 (6 bases). Looked up from germline, CDR1 is SGHRS and CDR2 is YFSETQ. The V and J ends lost 4 bases and 7 bases respectively, with 15 bases between them. This CDR3 has 14 residues. The CDR3 DNA is TGCGCCAGCAGCCCCGGAACAGGGCAACAGCCCCAGCATTTT. This sequence encodes CASSPGTGQQPQHF.

This clone was counted once. J is TRBJ2-3 and V is TRBV7-3, with 9 nucleotides matching TRBD2. This CDR3 has 16 amino acids. With 3 bases clipped from V and 3 bases from J, the junction kept 7 bases outside the gene matches. The V gene's germline CDR1 is SGHTA and CDR2 FQGTGA. The CDR3 bases are TGTGCCAGCAGCTTGCGGCGGGGGGGCGGGACAGATACGCAGTATTTT. This codes for CASSLRRGGGTDTQYF. The whole variable domain, remainder taken from reference TRBV7-3 and TRBJ2-3, is GAGVSQTPSNKVTEKGKYVELRCDPISGHTALYWYRQSLGQGPEFLIYFQGTGAADDSGLPNDRFFAVRPEGSVSTLKIQRTERGDSAVYLCASSLRRGGGTDTQYFGPGTRLTVL.

This clone has only a few counts. This chain uses TRBV5-1 with TRBJ1-4; 9 bases fit TRBD1. This CDR3 has 16 amino acids. The J segment lost 2 bases and the V segment lost 3 bases, leaving 5 bases of the junction unmatched. CDR1 is SGHRS and CDR2 is YFSETQ in the germline V gene. The CDR3 region is CASSSGTGRTNEKLFF. For the CDR3, the DNA is TGCGCCAGCAGCTCCGGGACAGGGAGGACTAATGAAAAACTGTTTTTT.

This clone showed up just a few times. This chain joins TRBV19 and TRBJ1-6, with 10 bases fitting TRBD1. The V gene's germline CDR1 is LNHDA and CDR2 SQIVND (reference sequence). Trimming at V came to 3 bases and at J to 7 bases, leaving 3 bases not matched to a gene. The CDR3 has 15 residues. CDR3 residues: CASSIAGQGNSPLHF. CDR3 nucleotides: TGTGCCAGTAGTATCGCGGGACAGGGGAATTCACCCCTCCACTTT.

This chain links TRBV5-4 with TRBJ1-1; a possible D gene is TRBD1 (6 bases). This CDR3 is 13 amino acids long. Trimming removed 4 bases at V and 2 bases at J, with 9 bases between. The V gene's germline CDR1 is SGHNT and CDR2 YYREEE (reference sequence). The CDR3 nucleotides are TGTGCCAGCAGCCTACAGGGCAACACTGAAGCTTTCTTT. Protein sequence: CASSLQGNTEAFF.

The chain joins TRBV29-1 to TRBJ2-1; 11 nucleotides agree with TRBD2. V lost 3 bases and J lost 9; bases outside the gene matches: 19. Germline CDR1 is SQVTM and CDR2 is ANQGSEA. CDR3 length equals 18 residues. The DNA for the CDR3 is TGCAGCGTTGATGGAACTGAGACTAGCGGGGTCGGGAGCGGTGAGCAGTTCTTC. It specifies CSVDGTETSGVGSGEQFF.

This clone was seen only once. The chain joins TRBV5-5 to TRBJ1-1; 7 bases agree with TRBD1. Unmatched junction bases numbered 12, after V lost 6 bases and J lost 4 bases. This CDR3 comprises 15 residues. Germline assignment: CDR1 SGHKS and CDR2 YYEKEE (reference sequence). CDR3 nucleotide sequence: TGTGCCAGCACCCCCTCACAGGGGTATGGCACTGAAGCTTTCTTT. Protein sequence: CASTPSQGYGTEAFF.

CDR3: CASSLIRMLYNEQFF. The CDR3 DNA sequence: TGTGCCAGCAGCTTAATTAGAATGCTATACAATGAGCAGTTCTTC. This chain uses TRBV7-8 with TRBJ2-1; no reliable D call. The V end lost 2 bases, the J end lost 4 bases, and 12 bases lay between the germline ends. This CDR3 is 15 amino acids long. Germline CDR1 SGHVS, CDR2 FQNEAQ. Looking up the rest from reference TRBV7-8 and TRBJ2-1 gives the full variable domain: GAGVSQSPRYKVAKRGQDVALRCDPISGHVSLFWYQQALGQGPEFLTYFQNEAQLDKSGLPSDRFFAERPEGSVSTLKIQRTQQEDSAVYLCASSLIRMLYNEQFFGPGTRLTVL.

V is TRBV6-1 and J is TRBJ1-1; 8 bases map to TRBD1. Trimming at V came to 1 base and at J to 4 bases, leaving 5 bases not matched to a gene. Per germline, CDR1 MNHNS and CDR2 SASEGT. The CDR3 spans 15 residues. CDR3 nucleotides: TGTGCCAGCAGTGAAGTAACAGGGGGGGGCACTGAAGCTTTCTTT. It is translated as CASSEVTGGGTEAFF.

The chain has TRBV10-3 and TRBJ2-3; 16 bases are shared with TRBD2. Germline assignment: CDR1 ENHRY and CDR2 SYGVKD. The CDR3 contains 17 residues. V lost 6 bases and J lost 2; bases outside the gene matches: 5. CDR3 loop: CAISPGLAGGPTDTQYF. In DNA, the CDR3 is TGTGCCATCAGCCCGGGACTAGCGGGGGGGCCCACAGATACGCAGTATTTT.

The chain joins TRBV12-2 to TRBJ1-6; no check of the table's D call, TRBD1, against the DNA was made. TRBV12-2 is assigned pseudogene status. This CDR3 region has 16 residues. CDR3 DNA sequence: TGTGCAAGTCGCTTAGGACTACAGGGCGTCAATTCACCCCTCCACTTT. Protein: CASRLGLQGVNSPLHF.